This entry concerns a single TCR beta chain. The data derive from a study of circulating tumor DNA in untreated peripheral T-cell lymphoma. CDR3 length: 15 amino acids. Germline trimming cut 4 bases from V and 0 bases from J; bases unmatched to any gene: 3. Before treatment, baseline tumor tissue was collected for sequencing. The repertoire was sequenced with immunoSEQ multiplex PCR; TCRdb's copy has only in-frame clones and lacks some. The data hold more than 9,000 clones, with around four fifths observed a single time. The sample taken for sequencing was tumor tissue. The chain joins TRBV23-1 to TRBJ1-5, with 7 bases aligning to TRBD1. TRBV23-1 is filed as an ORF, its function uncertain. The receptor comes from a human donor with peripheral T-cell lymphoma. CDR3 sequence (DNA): TGCGCCAGCAGTCTGGGACAGTATAGCAATCAGCCCCAGCATTTT. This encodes CASSLGQYSNQPQHF.